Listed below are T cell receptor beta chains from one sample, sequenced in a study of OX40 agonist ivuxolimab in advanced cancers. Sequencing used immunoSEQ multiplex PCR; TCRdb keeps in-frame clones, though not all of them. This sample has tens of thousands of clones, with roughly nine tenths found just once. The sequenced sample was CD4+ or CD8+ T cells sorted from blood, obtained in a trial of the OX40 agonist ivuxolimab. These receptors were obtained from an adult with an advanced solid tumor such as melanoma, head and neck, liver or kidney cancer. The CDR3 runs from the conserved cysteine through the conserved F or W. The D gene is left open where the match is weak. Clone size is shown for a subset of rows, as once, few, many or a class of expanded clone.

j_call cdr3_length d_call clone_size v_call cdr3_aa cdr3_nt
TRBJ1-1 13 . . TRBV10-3 CAISESLGGGAFF TGTGCCATCAGTGAGTCATTAGGGGGGGGAGCTTTCTTT
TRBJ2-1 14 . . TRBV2 CASIERTNFDGQFF TGTGCCAGCATTGAAAGGACTAATTTCGATGGGCAGTTCTTC
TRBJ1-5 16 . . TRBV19 CASSMMGRDPNQPQHF TGTGCCAGTAGTATGATGGGGCGCGACCCAAATCAGCCCCAGCATTTT
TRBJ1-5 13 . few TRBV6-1 CASVRDSNQPQHF TGTGCCAGCGTCAGGGATAGCAATCAGCCCCAGCATTTT
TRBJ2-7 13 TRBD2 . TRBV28 CASLGTSSSEQYF TGTGCCAGCCTGGGGACTAGCAGTTCCGAGCAGTACTTC
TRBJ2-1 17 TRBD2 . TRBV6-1 CASSVGTTWGSYNEQFF TGTGCCAGCAGTGTTGGGACTACCTGGGGCTCCTACAATGAGCAGTTCTTC
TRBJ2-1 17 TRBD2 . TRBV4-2 CASSQLAGAGAYNEQFF TGTGCCAGCAGCCAGCTTGCGGGAGCCGGGGCCTACAATGAGCAGTTCTTC
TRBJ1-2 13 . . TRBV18 CASSGPTDYGYTF TGTGCCAGCTCAGGACCGACCGACTATGGCTACACCTTC
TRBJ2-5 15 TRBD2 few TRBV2 CASSSSGLNQETQYF TGTGCCAGCAGTTCTAGCGGACTAAACCAAGAGACCCAGTACTTC
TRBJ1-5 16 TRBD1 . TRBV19 CASSRRTGIALQPQHF TGTGCCAGTAGTAGAAGGACAGGTATCGCGCTTCAGCCCCAGCATTTT
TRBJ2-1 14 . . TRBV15 CATSRDTRYDEQFF TGTGCCACCAGCAGAGATACTCGCTACGATGAGCAGTTCTTC
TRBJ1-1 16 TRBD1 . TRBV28 CASSLGPRGEGTEAFF TGTGCCAGCAGTTTGGGGCCCAGGGGGGAGGGCACTGAAGCTTTCTTT
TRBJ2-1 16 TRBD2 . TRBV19 CASSTNRLAPYNEQFF TGTGCCAGTAGTACAAACAGACTAGCGCCGTACAATGAGCAGTTCTTC
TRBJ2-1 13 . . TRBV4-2 CASSRTTSNEQFF TGTGCCAGCAGCCGTACGACTAGCAATGAGCAGTTCTTC
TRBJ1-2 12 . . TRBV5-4 CASSLVNYGYTF TGTGCCAGCAGCTTGGTTAACTATGGCTACACCTTC
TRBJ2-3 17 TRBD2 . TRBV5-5 CASSLTSGGAEADTQYF TGTGCCAGCAGCTTGACTAGCGGGGGGGCCGAGGCAGATACGCAGTATTTT
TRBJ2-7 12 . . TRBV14 CASSQSSYEQYF TGTGCCAGCAGCCAATCTAGCTACGAGCAGTACTTC
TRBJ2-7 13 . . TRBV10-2 CASCRESTYEQYF TGCGCCAGCTGTAGGGAGAGCACCTACGAGCAGTACTTC
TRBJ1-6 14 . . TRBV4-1 CASSRGGDNSPLHF TGCGCCAGCAGCCGGGGGGGAGATAATTCACCCCTCCACTTT
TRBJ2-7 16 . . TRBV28 CASSPWRGQPDYEQYF TGTGCCAGCAGTCCATGGAGGGGACAGCCAGACTACGAGCAGTACTTC
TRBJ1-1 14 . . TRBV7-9 CASSGGRWGTEAFF TGTGCCAGCAGCGGGGGCCGGTGGGGCACTGAAGCTTTCTTT
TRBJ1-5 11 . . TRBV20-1 CSAGGLESQHF TGCAGTGCTGGGGGGTTGGAGTCCCAGCATTTT
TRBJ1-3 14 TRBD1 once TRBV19 CASRGQSSGNTIYF TGTGCCAGTAGGGGACAGTCCTCTGGAAACACCATATATTTT
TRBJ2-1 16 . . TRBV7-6 CASSRGADGTYNEQFF TGTGCCAGCAGCCGGGGGGCGGATGGGACCTACAATGAGCAGTTCTTC
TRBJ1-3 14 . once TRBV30 CAWSVDIAGNTIYF TGTGCCTGGAGTGTCGACATAGCTGGAAACACCATATATTTT
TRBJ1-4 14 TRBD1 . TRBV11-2 CASSSGTGGEKLFF TGTGCCAGCAGCTCCGGGACAGGGGGTGAAAAACTGTTTTTT
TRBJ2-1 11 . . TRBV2 CASRWDNEQFF TGTGCCAGCAGATGGGACAATGAGCAGTTCTTC
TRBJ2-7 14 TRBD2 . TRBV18 CASSPSGGPWEQYF TGTGCCAGCTCACCCTCGGGAGGGCCCTGGGAGCAGTACTTC
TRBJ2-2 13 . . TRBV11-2 CASSLRADGELFF TGTGCCAGCAGCTTACGGGCGGACGGGGAGCTGTTTTTT
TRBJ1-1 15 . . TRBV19 CASSLAGQVNTEAFF TGTGCCAGTAGTCTGGCCGGTCAAGTGAACACTGAAGCTTTCTTT
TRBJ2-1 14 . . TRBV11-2 CASSLQTVYNEQFF TGTGCCAGCAGCTTACAGACAGTGTACAATGAGCAGTTCTTC
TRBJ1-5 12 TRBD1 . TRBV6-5 CASSGQGQPQHF TGTGCCAGCAGTGGACAGGGCCAGCCCCAGCATTTT
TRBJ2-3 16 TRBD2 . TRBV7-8 CASSLVGGGDTDTQYF TGTGCCAGCAGCTTAGTTGGCGGGGGGGACACAGATACGCAGTATTTT